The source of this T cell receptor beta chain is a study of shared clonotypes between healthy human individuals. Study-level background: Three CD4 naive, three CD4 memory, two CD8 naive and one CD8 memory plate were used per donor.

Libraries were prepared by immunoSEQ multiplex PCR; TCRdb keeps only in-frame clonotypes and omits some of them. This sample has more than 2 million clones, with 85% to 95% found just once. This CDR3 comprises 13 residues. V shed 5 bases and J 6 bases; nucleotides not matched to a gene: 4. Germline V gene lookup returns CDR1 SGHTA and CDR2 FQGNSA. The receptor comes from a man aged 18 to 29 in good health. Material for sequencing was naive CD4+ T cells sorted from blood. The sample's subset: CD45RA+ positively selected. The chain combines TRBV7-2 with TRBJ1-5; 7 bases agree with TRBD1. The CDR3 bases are TGTGCCAGCAGCCTGGGACAGAGTCAGCCCCAGCATTTT. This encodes CASSLGQSQPQHF.